A selection of T cell receptor beta chains follows, all from one sample in a study of blood T cell repertoires in COVID-19. Clones were read by immunoSEQ multiplex PCR, and TCRdb kept only the in-frame ones, dropping some. This repertoire shows about 250,000 clones, 70% to 85% found once; its top ten account for 8.9%. Material: peripheral blood. The source is an elderly man with acute or convalescent COVID-19. Each CDR3 is given with its conserved first and last residue. D genes are given only for firm matches. Clone sizes are given selectively: once, few, many, or a class where the clone is expanded.

clone_size	cdr3_length	v_call	d_call	j_call	cdr3_aa	cdr3_nt
-	14	TRBV29-1	TRBD2	TRBJ2-2	CSVGTGGGTGELFF	TGCAGCGTTGGGACCGGCGGGGGCACCGGGGAGCTGTTTTTT
-	14	TRBV19	-	TRBJ2-5	CASSIGRVGETQYF	TGTGCCAGTAGTATAGGCAGGGTGGGAGAGACCCAGTACTTC
once	14	TRBV30	-	TRBJ1-2	CAWSVSAGNYGYTF	TGTGCCTGGAGTGTATCGGCAGGGAACTATGGCTACACCTTC
few	14	TRBV18	-	TRBJ1-6	CASSLQGYNSPLHF	TGTGCCAGCTCCCTACAGGGCTATAATTCACCCCTCCACTTT
-	15	TRBV6-2/TRBV6-3	TRBD2	TRBJ2-3	CASSGTSPGRDTQYF	TGTGCCAGCAGCGGGACTAGTCCTGGGAGGGATACGCAGTATTTT
-	15	TRBV6-5	-	TRBJ2-4	CASSYSFLAKNIQYF	TGTGCCAGCAGTTACTCGTTCCTAGCCAAAAACATTCAGTACTTC
-	15	TRBV18	TRBD1	TRBJ1-5	CASSSGTGWDQPQHF	TGTGCCAGCTCCTCCGGGACAGGGTGGGATCAGCCCCAGCATTTT
-	14	TRBV2	TRBD1	TRBJ1-2	CASSGQGRNYGYTF	TGTGCCAGCAGTGGACAGGGACGGAACTATGGCTACACCTTC
-	14	TRBV2	TRBD1	TRBJ1-2	CASSLGQGGYGYTF	TGTGCCAGCAGCTTAGGACAGGGGGGCTATGGCTACACCTTC
-	14	TRBV2	TRBD1	TRBJ1-2	CASGRVAGGYGYTF	TGTGCCAGCGGACGAGTTGCAGGGGGCTATGGCTACACCTTC
-	15	TRBV9	TRBD2	TRBJ2-2	CASSVVGGGTGELFF	TGTGCCAGCAGCGTAGTTGGCGGGGGCACCGGGGAGCTGTTTTTT
-	15	TRBV2	-	TRBJ1-5	CASKAYLRGNQPQHF	TGTGCCAGCAAAGCCTACCTTCGGGGGAATCAGCCCCAGCATTTT
-	15	TRBV10-3	-	TRBJ2-1	CAISDGELTYNEQFF	TGTGCCATCAGTGACGGGGAGCTGACCTACAATGAGCAGTTCTTC
-	13	TRBV11-3	TRBD1	TRBJ2-7	CASSAGTGHEQYF	TGTGCCAGCAGCGCCGGGACAGGCCACGAGCAGTACTTC
-	15	TRBV9	TRBD1	TRBJ1-2	CASSESGQGNYGYTF	TGTGCCAGCAGCGAGTCCGGACAGGGTAACTATGGCTACACCTTC
-	16	TRBV11-2	-	TRBJ1-2	CASSLDTTGSGYGYTF	TGTGCCAGCAGCTTAGACACAACAGGGTCGGGCTATGGCTACACCTTC
-	16	TRBV5-1	-	TRBJ2-2	CASSLGGRAGTGELFF	TGCGCCAGCAGCTTGGGGGGGCGCGCGGGCACCGGGGAGCTGTTTTTT
-	14	TRBV5-1	-	TRBJ1-1	CASSLGQINTEAFF	TGCGCCAGCAGCTTGGGGCAGATTAACACTGAAGCTTTCTTT
once	15	TRBV5-1	TRBD1	TRBJ1-3	CASSPGTVRGNTIYF	TGCGCCAGCAGCCCGGGGACAGTGCGAGGAAACACCATATATTTT
-	15	TRBV28	TRBD1	TRBJ2-7	CASSFRPGGGYEQYF	TGTGCCAGCAGTTTTCGCCCAGGGGGTGGCTACGAGCAGTACTTC
-	14	TRBV2	TRBD1	TRBJ1-2	CASSDGTGVYGYTF	TGTGCCAGCAGTGACGGGACAGGGGTCTATGGCTACACCTTC
-	13	TRBV29-1	-	TRBJ2-3	CSVEGTSTDTQYF	TGCAGCGTTGAGGGCACCAGCACAGATACGCAGTATTTT
-	15	TRBV7-8	-	TRBJ1-1	CASSPVEGRNTEAFF	TGTGCCAGCAGCCCAGTGGAGGGGAGGAACACTGAAGCTTTCTTT
few	12	TRBV29-1	TRBD1	TRBJ1-5	CSVGTGNQPQHF	TGCAGCGTCGGGACAGGGAATCAGCCCCAGCATTTT
-	14	TRBV6-1	-	TRBJ1-1	CASSESGVGTEAFF	TGTGCCAGCAGTGAATCCGGGGTGGGGACTGAAGCTTTCTTT
-	19	TRBV5-5	TRBD1	TRBJ2-5	CASSLSRDREYRYQETQYF	TGTGCCAGCAGCTTGAGTAGGGACAGGGAGTATAGGTACCAAGAGACCCAGTACTTC
-	16	TRBV2	TRBD1	TRBJ2-4	CASSEDRGLAKNIQYF	TGTGCCAGCAGTGAAGACAGGGGGTTAGCCAAAAACATTCAGTACTTC
-	16	TRBV5-1	TRBD2	TRBJ2-5	CASSYDSGRAWETQYF	TGCGCCAGCAGTTACGATAGCGGGAGGGCCTGGGAGACCCAGTACTTC
-	15	TRBV24-1	TRBD1	TRBJ2-2	CATSDSQGVAGELFF	TGTGCCACCAGTGACAGCCAGGGGGTCGCCGGGGAGCTGTTTTTT
few	15	TRBV25-1	TRBD1	TRBJ2-5	CASRPGQGAQETQYF	TGTGCCAGCAGGCCGGGACAGGGGGCCCAAGAGACCCAGTACTTC
-	16	TRBV5-5	TRBD1	TRBJ1-1	CASSLGEGQSGAEAFF	TGTGCCAGCAGCTTGGGAGAGGGACAGTCGGGCGCTGAAGCTTTCTTT
-	15	TRBV6-1	-	TRBJ1-6	CASSERQGGNSPLHF	TGTGCCAGCAGTGAACGTCAGGGTGGGAATTCACCCCTCCACTTT
-	15	TRBV2	-	TRBJ2-2	CASRLDKANTGELFF	TGTGCCAGCAGGCTTGACAAGGCGAACACCGGGGAGCTGTTTTTT
-	15	TRBV15	-	TRBJ2-7	CATSRDARLGDEQYF	TGTGCCACCAGCAGAGATGCCAGGCTAGGGGACGAGCAGTACTTC
-	13	TRBV7-9	-	TRBJ1-1	CASSLEWSDEAFF	TGTGCCAGCAGCCTAGAATGGAGCGATGAAGCTTTCTTT
-	12	TRBV2	-	TRBJ1-2	CASSEQKRRYTF	TGTGCCAGCAGTGAACAGAAGCGACGCTACACCTTC
once	12	TRBV12-3/TRBV12-4	-	TRBJ2-1	CASSFVNHRQFF	TGTGCCAGCAGTTTCGTTAACCACAGGCAGTTCTTC
few	14	TRBV24-1	-	TRBJ1-5	CATSDFGDGQPQHF	TGTGCCACCAGTGATTTCGGTGATGGTCAGCCCCAGCATTTT
-	16	TRBV14	-	TRBJ2-7	CASSQDWAGFWNEQYF	TGTGCCAGCAGCCAAGATTGGGCAGGGTTTTGGAACGAGCAGTACTTC
-	15	TRBV5-1	-	TRBJ2-2	CASSFGGLHTGELFF	TGCGCCAGCAGCTTCGGAGGCCTTCACACCGGGGAGCTGTTTTTT
-	14	TRBV2	TRBD1	TRBJ1-1	CASRYRGMNTEAFF	TGTGCCAGCAGGTACAGGGGGATGAACACTGAAGCTTTCTTT
few	13	TRBV4-2	TRBD2	TRBJ2-1	CASSREGHNEQFF	TGTGCCAGCAGCCGGGAGGGCCACAATGAGCAGTTCTTC
once	12	TRBV7-9	-	TRBJ2-2	CASSLNTGELFF	TGTGCCAGCAGCCTCAACACCGGGGAGCTGTTTTTT
few	15	TRBV2	-	TRBJ2-2	CASSARVGITGELFF	TGTGCCAGCAGTGCGCGGGTCGGGATCACCGGGGAGCTGTTTTTT
few	16	TRBV9	-	TRBJ1-3	CASSVASRSSGNTIYF	TGTGCCAGCAGCGTAGCTTCCCGGAGCTCTGGAAACACCATATATTTT
few	13	TRBV19	TRBD1	TRBJ1-5	CASSIQGVWPQHF	TGTGCCAGTAGTATCCAGGGGGTTTGGCCCCAGCATTTT
-	16	TRBV27	TRBD2	TRBJ2-2	CASSLSTGGVTGELFF	TGTGCCAGCAGTTTATCGACGGGGGGAGTGACCGGGGAGCTGTTTTTT
-	15	TRBV11-2	TRBD2	TRBJ2-3	CASSSPERGTYTQYF	TGTGCCAGCAGCTCCCCGGAGCGGGGGACCTATACGCAGTATTTT
once	16	TRBV18	TRBD1	TRBJ2-2	CASSPRGQGGTGELFF	TGTGCCAGCTCACCACGAGGACAGGGCGGCACCGGGGAGCTGTTTTTT
-	14	TRBV6-5	-	TRBJ1-2	CASSLGRGNYGYTF	TGTGCCAGCAGCCTGGGCAGAGGGAACTATGGCTACACCTTC
-	14	TRBV18	TRBD1	TRBJ1-2	CASSPGTGGYGYTF	TGTGCCAGCTCTCCCGGGACAGGGGGCTATGGCTACACCTTC
-	18	TRBV7-7	TRBD2	TRBJ2-7	CASSLGTLLAIEGKEQYF	TGTGCCAGCAGCTTAGGCACATTACTAGCGATAGAGGGAAAAGAGCAGTACTTC
-	15	TRBV9	-	TRBJ2-3	CASSAGVTPTDTQYF	TGTGCCAGCAGTGCCGGGGTCACACCCACAGATACGCAGTATTTT
once	14	TRBV20-1	TRBD1	TRBJ1-5	CSAGGTGEVQPQHF	TGCAGTGCTGGTGGGACAGGGGAAGTACAGCCCCAGCATTTT
-	14	TRBV5-1	-	TRBJ2-1	CASSWQVIYNEQFF	TGCGCCAGCAGCTGGCAGGTGATATACAATGAGCAGTTCTTC